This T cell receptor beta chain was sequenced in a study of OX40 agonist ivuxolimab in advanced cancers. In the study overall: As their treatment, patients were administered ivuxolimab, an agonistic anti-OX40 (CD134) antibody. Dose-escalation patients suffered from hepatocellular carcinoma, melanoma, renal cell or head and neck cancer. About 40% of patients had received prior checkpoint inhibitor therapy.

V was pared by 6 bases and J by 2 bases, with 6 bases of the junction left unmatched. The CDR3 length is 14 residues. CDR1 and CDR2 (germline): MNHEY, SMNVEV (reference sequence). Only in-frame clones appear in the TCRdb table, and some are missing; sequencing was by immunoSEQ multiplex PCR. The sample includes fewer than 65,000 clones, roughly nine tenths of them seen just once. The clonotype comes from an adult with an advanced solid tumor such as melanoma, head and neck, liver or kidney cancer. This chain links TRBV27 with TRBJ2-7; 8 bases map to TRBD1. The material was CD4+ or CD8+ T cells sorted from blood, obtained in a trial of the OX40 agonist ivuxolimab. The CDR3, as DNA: TGTGCCAGCAGGCTGACAGGGGACCCCTACGAGCAGTACTTC. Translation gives CASRLTGDPYEQYF.